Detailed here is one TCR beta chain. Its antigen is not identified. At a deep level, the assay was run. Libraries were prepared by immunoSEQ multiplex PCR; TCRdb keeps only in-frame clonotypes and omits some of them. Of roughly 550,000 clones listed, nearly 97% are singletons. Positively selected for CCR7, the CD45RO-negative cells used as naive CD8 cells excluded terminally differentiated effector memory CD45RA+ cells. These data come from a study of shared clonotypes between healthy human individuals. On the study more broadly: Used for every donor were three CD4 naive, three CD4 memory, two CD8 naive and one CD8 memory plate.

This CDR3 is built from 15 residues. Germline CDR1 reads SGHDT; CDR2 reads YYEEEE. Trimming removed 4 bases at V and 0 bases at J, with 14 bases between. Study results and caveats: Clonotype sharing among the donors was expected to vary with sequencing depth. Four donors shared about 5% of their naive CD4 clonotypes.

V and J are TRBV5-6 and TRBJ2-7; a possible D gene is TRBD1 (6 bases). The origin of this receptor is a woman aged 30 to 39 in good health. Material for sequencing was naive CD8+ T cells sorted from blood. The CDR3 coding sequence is TGTGCCAGCAGCGCGGCCCGGGACAACTCCTACGAGCAGTACTTC. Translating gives CASSAARDNSYEQYF.